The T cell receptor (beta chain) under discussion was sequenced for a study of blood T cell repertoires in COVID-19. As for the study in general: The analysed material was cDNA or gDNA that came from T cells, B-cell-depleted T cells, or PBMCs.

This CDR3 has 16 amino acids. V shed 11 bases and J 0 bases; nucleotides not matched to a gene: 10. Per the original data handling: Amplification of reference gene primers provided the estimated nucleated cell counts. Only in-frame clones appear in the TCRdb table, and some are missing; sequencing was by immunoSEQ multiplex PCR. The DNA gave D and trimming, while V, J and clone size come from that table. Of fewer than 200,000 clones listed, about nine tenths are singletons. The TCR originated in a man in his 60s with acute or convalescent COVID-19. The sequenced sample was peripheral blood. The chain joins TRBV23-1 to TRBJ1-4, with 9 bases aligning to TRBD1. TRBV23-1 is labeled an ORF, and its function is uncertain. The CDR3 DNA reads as TGCGCCCCCAGGACAGGGGACTTTGCAACTAATGAAAAACTGTTTTTT. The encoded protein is CAPRTGDFATNEKLFF.